A single sample gave rise to the 19 T cell receptor beta chains below, sequenced in a study of cytomegalovirus exposure and HLA in healthy donors. Both 60 Vbeta primers and 13 Jbeta primers went into the PCR. The repertoire was sequenced with immunoSEQ multiplex PCR; TCRdb's copy has only in-frame clones and lacks some. The table lists 55,000 to 75,000 clones, less than 70% of them singletons. Material: PBMCs. These receptors were collected from a man under 40 in good health and CMV-seronegative.

V and J are TRBV2 and TRBJ2-1; 11 bases align to TRBD2. The CDR3 length is 15 residues. The germline V gene encodes CDR1 SNHLY and CDR2 FYNNEI. Trimming took 8 bases from V and 7 from J; bases not matched to a gene: 10. The CDR3 protein is CASLVTSGGRNEQFF. The DNA of the CDR3 is TGTGCCAGCCTTGTTACTAGCGGGGGAAGGAATGAGCAGTTCTTC.

This clone was counted once. The J gene is TRBJ2-1, the V gene TRBV5-6; tentative D call: TRBD2 (6 bases). The CDR3 loop spans 14 amino acids. The V gene lost 4 bases and the J gene lost 8 bases, with 16 bases spanning the gap. Germline V gene lookup returns CDR1 SGHDT and CDR2 YYEEEE. CDR3 DNA sequence: TGTGCCAGCAGCCAGTGGTGGCGGAGGGATGAGCAGTTCTTC. It translates to CASSQWWRRDEQFF.

The rearrangement joins TRBV6-5 to TRBJ2-7, with 10 bases aligning to TRBD1. The length of the CDR3 is 15 residues. Germline CDR1 and CDR2: MNHEY and SVGAGI. V shed 7 bases, J shed 6 bases, and the junction held 12 bases outside the gene matches. The chain's CDR3 is CASTSTTGGFREQYF. CDR3 bases: TGTGCCAGCACCTCGACGACAGGGGGCTTTCGCGAGCAGTACTTC.

The rearrangement links TRBV29-1 to TRBJ2-7; D gene ambiguous. The V gene's germline CDR1 is SQVTM and CDR2 ANQGSEA. Trimming shortened V by 4 bases and J by 0 bases, and 16 bases separated the two germline ends. This CDR3 region has 15 residues. CDR3 DNA sequence: TGCAGCGTTGGCCCCGTGGCAGCGAGCTCCTACGAGCAGTACTTC. It yields the protein CSVGPVAASSYEQYF.

In its sample, this clone was seen a few times. The V and J genes are TRBV5-1 and TRBJ1-1, with D perhaps matching TRBD1 (6 bases). The ends were cut back, 4 bases at V and 3 bases at J, with 19 bases in the middle. Germline CDR1 SGHRS, CDR2 YFSETQ. The CDR3 runs to 16 residues. The CDR3 DNA reads TGCGCCAGCAGCCCCGAGGGGGGGGACGGGTACACTGAAGCTTTCTTT. Protein sequence: CASSPEGGDGYTEAFF. The whole variable domain, filled in from reference TRBV5-1 and TRBJ1-1, reads KAGVTQTPRYLIKTRGQQVTLSCSPISGHRSVSWYQQTPGQGLQFLFEYFSETQRNKGNFPGRFSGRQFSNSRSEMNVSTLELGDSALYLCASSPEGGDGYTEAFFGQGTRLTVV.

A few counts support this clone. The chain employs TRBV11-3 and TRBJ2-1, with a weak D call TRBD2 (5 bases). CDR3 length: 14 amino acids. V was cut by 5 bases and J by 2 bases, with 10 bases left in between. Per germline, CDR1 SGHNT and CDR2 YENEEA. CDR3 loop: CASSPSGTYNEQFF. In DNA, the CDR3 is TGTGCCAGCAGCCCCTCGGGGACCTACAATGAGCAGTTCTTC.

The rearrangement joins TRBV29-1 to TRBJ2-5, with 7 positions matching TRBD2. Germline V lookup: CDR1 SQVTM, CDR2 ANQGSEA. The CDR3 covers 11 residues. The CDR3 nucleotides read TGCAGTGGGGGGGGCCAAGAGACCCAGTACTTC. The encoded protein is CSGGGQETQYF.

This clone showed up just a few times. The chain combines TRBV9 with TRBJ1-6, with D possibly matching TRBD1 (5 bases). CDR1 SGDLS and CDR2 YYNGEE come from the germline V gene. The CDR3 extends over 16 amino acids. V was cut by 4 bases and J by 0 bases, with 11 bases left in between. The chain's CDR3 is CASSPRVSSYNSPLHF. In DNA, the CDR3 is TGTGCCAGCAGCCCCAGGGTTAGCTCCTATAATTCACCCCTCCACTTT. Variable domain in full (rest from reference TRBV9 and TRBJ1-6): DSGVTQTPKHLITATGQRVTLRCSPRSGDLSVYWYQQSLDQGLQFLIQYYNGEERAKGNILERFSAQQFPDLHSELNLSSLELGDSALYFCASSPRVSSYNSPLHFGNGTRLTVT.

This chain connects TRBV2 to TRBJ1-1; 8 positions match TRBD1. Germline assignment: CDR1 SNHLY and CDR2 FYNNEI. The V and J ends lost 7 bases and 5 bases, in that order; junction bases with no gene match: 12. CDR3 size: 15 residues. CDR3 region: CASNGQGARQTEAFF. The CDR3 nucleotides read TGTGCCAGCAACGGACAGGGTGCTAGGCAAACTGAAGCTTTCTTT.

In nucleotides, the CDR3 is TGCGCCAGTCGGGACAGTCATGAAAAACTGTTTTTT. Protein sequence: CASRDSHEKLFF. This chain links TRBV5-1 with TRBJ1-4; TRBD1 agrees at 7 bases. Germline V CDR1 and CDR2: SGHRS, YFSETQ. The CDR3 totals 12 residues. The V segment lost 8 bases and the J segment 6 bases; nucleotides outside the gene matches: 4.

The V and J genes are TRBV29-1 and TRBJ2-3; 16 bases are a match to TRBD2. This CDR3 contains 15 residues. V shed 6 bases and J 2 bases; nucleotides not matched to a gene: 2. CDR1 SQVTM and CDR2 ANQGSEA come from the germline V gene. CDR3 protein: CSVGLAGGNTDTQYF. The CDR3 DNA reads TGCAGCGTGGGACTAGCGGGGGGGAACACAGATACGCAGTATTTT.

The rearrangement joins TRBV4-1 to TRBJ1-1; D is perhaps TRBD1 (6 bases). This CDR3 is built from 16 residues. Between the trimmed V and J ends, which lost 2 bases and 0 bases, there was a span of 13 bases. Germline CDR1 is MGHRA and CDR2 is YSYEKL. CDR3 sequence: CASSQMLRGVNTEAFF. In DNA, the CDR3 is TGCGCCAGCAGCCAAATGCTCAGGGGTGTGAACACTGAAGCTTTCTTT.

The DNA for the CDR3 is TGTGCCAGCTCACCACTCCCTAGGGGGCTGGAAAACATTCAGTACTTC. Translated, it gives CASSPLPRGLENIQYF. The gene calls are TRBV18 and TRBJ2-4; 7 positions match TRBD1. The CDR3 runs 16 residues. Trimming at V came to 1 base and at J to 5 bases, leaving 8 bases not matched to a gene. Germline CDR1 is KGHSH and CDR2 is LQKENI.

This clone was counted only a few times. Other DNA sequences within the sample encode an identical CDR3. This sequence joins TRBV7-2 and TRBJ1-6; TRBD1 aligns across 8 bases. The germline V gene has CDR1 SGHTA and CDR2 FQGNSA. The CDR3 loop spans 14 amino acids. The J segment lost 6 bases and the V segment lost 5 bases, leaving 3 bases of the junction unmatched. In DNA, the CDR3 is TGTGCCAGCAGCCCACAGGGGGGTAATTCACCCCTCCACTTT. Translated, it gives CASSPQGGNSPLHF.

The chain carries TRBV14 and TRBJ2-5; maybe TRBD1 (7 bases). V gave up 3 bases and J gave up 4 bases, with 12 bases separating them. The germline V gene encodes CDR1 SGHDN and CDR2 FVKESK. The CDR3 consists of 14 residues. This CDR3 is CASSHLQGGETQYF. The CDR3 region has the DNA TGTGCCAGCAGCCATCTCCAGGGGGGAGAGACCCAGTACTTC.

The genes are TRBV5-4 and TRBJ1-1; TRBD1 aligns across 12 bases. From germline, CDR1 is SGHNT and CDR2 YYREEE (reference sequence). The CDR3 totals 16 residues. Losses at the gene ends were 2 bases for V and 2 bases for J; bases not matched to a gene: 4. CDR3 nucleotides: TGTGCCAGCAGCTTTGGGGACAGGGGGCCAAACACTGAAGCTTTCTTT. It translates to CASSFGDRGPNTEAFF.

This chain uses TRBV28 with TRBJ1-3; possibly TRBD1 for D (5 bases). CDR3 length: 17 amino acids. CDR1 and CDR2 (germline): MDHEN, SYDVKM. Trimming took off 2 bases at V and 4 bases at J, with 18 bases between the two ends. The CDR3 coding sequence is TGTGCCAGCAGTTTACGATCGGGCAGGGATACGGGAAACACCATATATTTT. Translating it yields CASSLRSGRDTGNTIYF.

This clone was seen only once. V usage is TRBV30 and J usage is TRBJ1-2, with 8 positions matching TRBD1. This CDR3 region has 13 residues. Germline V gene lookup returns CDR1 GTSNPN and CDR2 SVGIG (reference sequence). Unmatched junction bases numbered 7, after V lost 2 bases and J lost 8 bases. The CDR3 DNA follows: TGTGCCTGGAGTTCGGACAGGGTTGGCGGCTACACCTTC. This sequence encodes CAWSSDRVGGYTF. The variable domain in full, with the rest retrieved from reference TRBV30 and TRBJ1-2, is SQTIHQWPATLVQPVGSPLSLECTVEGTSNPNLYWYRQAAGRGLQLLFYSVGIGQISSEVPQNLSASRPQDRQFILSSKKLLLSDSGFYLCAWSSDRVGGYTFGSGTRLTVV.

This chain links TRBV13 with TRBJ2-7, with D tentatively TRBD1 (6 bases). The CDR3 is made up of 15 amino acids. Germline CDR1 reads PRHDT; CDR2 reads FYEKMQ (reference sequence). The ends were cut back, 1 base at V and 7 bases at J, with 17 bases in the middle. The CDR3 nucleotides read TGTGCCAGCAGCTTAGAGAGGGGGTCTCGTGGGGAGCAGTACTTC. Protein product: CASSLERGSRGEQYF.